The rows below give T cell receptor beta chains drawn from one sample of a study of T cells in Graves' hyperthyroidism and ophthalmopathy. TCRdb re-called the multiplex PCR reads through MiXCR, storing one row per CDR3 protein. The sample lists about 840,000 distinct CDR3 sequences, around 38% occurring once. Specimen: blood. These receptors were obtained from a man younger than 30 with Graves' hyperthyroidism. Both conserved end residues are part of each CDR3. D genes are given only for firm matches. A clone size is listed for some rows: how often the clone was seen (once, few, many), or a class if it is expanded.

J gene,V gene,clone size,CDR3 length,D gene,CDR3 DNA,CDR3 protein
TRBJ1-1,TRBV28,.,16,.,TGTGCCAGCAGTCCCCGGACAGATCCAATGAACACTGAAGCTTTCTTT,CASSPRTDPMNTEAFF
TRBJ1-1,TRBV7-2,.,13,.,TGTGCCAGCAGCTTAGGGGGGTTGGATGAAGCTTTCTTT,CASSLGGLDEAFF
TRBJ1-5,TRBV7-9,.,14,TRBD1,TGTGCCAGCAGCCTCAAAGGGACAGGGGAGCCCCAGCATTTT,CASSLKGTGEPQHF
TRBJ2-7,TRBV20-1,.,16,TRBD1,TGCAGTGCTAGAGATGGGGACAGGGGGTTTTTGTACGAGCAGTACTTC,CSARDGDRGFLYEQYF
TRBJ2-2,TRBV14,.,16,TRBD2,TGTGCCAGCAGCCCTCTAGCGGGATCTTCAACCGGGGAGCTGTTTTTT,CASSPLAGSSTGELFF
TRBJ2-5,TRBV2,many,10,.,TGTGCCAGCACGGCGCAGACCCAGTACTTC,CASTAQTQYF
TRBJ1-1,TRBV29-1,.,16,TRBD1,TGCAGCGTTGAACGACAGGGGCCGGTGGAGAACACTGAAGCTTTCTTT,CSVERQGPVENTEAFF
TRBJ1-5,TRBV6-5,.,16,.,TGTGCCAGCAGTTACCTGACCTCTGTAGAGGATCAGCCCCAGCATTTT,CASSYLTSVEDQPQHF
TRBJ2-2,TRBV7-8,few,14,.,TGTGCCAGCAGCTTACAGGGGTGGACCGGGGAGCTGTTTTTT,CASSLQGWTGELFF
TRBJ1-6,TRBV19,many,13,TRBD1,TGTGCCAGTACTCACAGGGGGGATTCACCCCTCCACTTT,CASTHRGDSPLHF
TRBJ1-2,TRBV4-1,.,14,.,TGCGCCAGCAGCCAAGTTTACAGCCGGGACGGCTACACCTTC,CASSQVYSRDGYTF
TRBJ1-2,TRBV7-9,.,14,.,TGTGCCAGCACTCCTAGCGAAACTAACTATGGCTACACCTTC,CASTPSETNYGYTF
TRBJ1-3,TRBV7-2,.,14,.,TGTGCCAGCAGCTTCGAGGGGGACGGAAACACCATATATTTT,CASSFEGDGNTIYF
TRBJ2-7,TRBV20-1,.,15,TRBD1,TGCAGTGCTGCCGGATTAGGACAGGGATGGTACGAGCAGTACTTC,CSAAGLGQGWYEQYF
TRBJ2-1,TRBV7-2,.,14,.,TGTGCCAGCAGCTTGACACAGGGTGACAATGAGCAGTTCTTC,CASSLTQGDNEQFF
TRBJ2-7,TRBV6-6,few,12,.,TGTGCCAGCGCGGGCCCGGGGGACGAGCAGTACTTC,CASAGPGDEQYF
TRBJ1-2,TRBV6-1,.,13,.,TGTGCCGGCGAGGATGGGTTTTGGGATGGCTACACCTTC,CAGEDGFWDGYTF
TRBJ1-2,TRBV19,many,15,TRBD1,TGTGCCAGTAGTATACAGGACAGGCCCAACTATGGCTACACCTTC,CASSIQDRPNYGYTF
TRBJ1-1,TRBV2,many,12,.,TGTGCCAGCAGTGAGGAGAACACTGAAGCTTTCTTT,CASSEENTEAFF
TRBJ1-1,TRBV19,many,13,.,TGTGCCAGTAGGCTGGGGCCGGACACTGAAGCTTTCTTT,CASRLGPDTEAFF
TRBJ2-5,TRBV7-3,.,14,.,TGTGCCAGCAGCCCCCTTGCAGGGATGGAGACCCAGCACTTC,CASSPLAGMETQHF
TRBJ1-6,TRBV9,many,14,.,TGTGCCAGCAGCGTAGGTGAAGGTAATTCACCCCTCCACTTT,CASSVGEGNSPLHF
TRBJ2-5,TRBV5-6,few,15,.,TGTGCCAGCAGCTTGGTAGGGGGGGCCATGGAGACCCAGTACTTC,CASSLVGGAMETQYF
TRBJ2-5,TRBV7-2,few,16,TRBD1,TGTGCCAGCAGCCAAGGAAGGGGGCACAGGGGAGAGACCCAGTACTTC,CASSQGRGHRGETQYF
TRBJ2-5,TRBV6-1,.,13,TRBD1,TGTGCCAGCGACAGGGATACGTGGGAGACCCAGTACTTC,CASDRDTWETQYF
TRBJ2-3,TRBV29-1,.,14,.,TGCAGCGTTGAAGATGGTGGAGGCACAGATACGCAGTATTTT,CSVEDGGGTDTQYF
TRBJ2-7,TRBV12-3/TRBV12-4,few,17,TRBD1,TGTGCCAGCAGTTTATACGGGACAGGGGCTCACTCCTACGAGCAGTACTTC,CASSLYGTGAHSYEQYF
TRBJ1-2,TRBV10-3,.,12,.,TGTGCCATCACTGAGGTTAACTATGGCTACACCTTC,CAITEVNYGYTF
TRBJ1-5,TRBV2,many,15,TRBD1,TGTGCCAGCAAACAGGGGAGCGTTAGCAATCAGCCCCAGCATTTT,CASKQGSVSNQPQHF
TRBJ2-3,TRBV2,.,16,TRBD2,TGTGCCAGCAGTGCAGGGAGAGCGGGGGGCACAGATACGCAGTATTTT,CASSAGRAGGTDTQYF
TRBJ2-7,TRBV15,few,14,TRBD1,TGTGCCACCATGGAGACAGGGGTTGGGTACGAGCAGTACTTC,CATMETGVGYEQYF
TRBJ1-1,TRBV9,few,14,TRBD1,TGTGCCAGCAGCGTGGGACAGTCGAACACTGAAGCTTTCTTT,CASSVGQSNTEAFF
TRBJ1-2,TRBV6-2/TRBV6-3,few,14,.,TGTGCCAGCAGTTACTCGATCGAGGGCTATGGCTACACCTTC,CASSYSIEGYGYTF
TRBJ1-2,TRBV7-9,.,15,TRBD1,TGTGCCAGCAGCTTAGGCAGGGGGCGAGACTATGGCTACACCTTC,CASSLGRGRDYGYTF
TRBJ2-6,TRBV7-9,.,20,.,TGTGCCAGCAGCTTAGGTCGCCAAGTGACCTGGAGCTCTGGGGCCAACGTCCTGACTTTC,CASSLGRQVTWSSGANVLTF
TRBJ1-6,TRBV20-1,many,13,TRBD1,TGCAGTGCTAGTGACAGGGTGGGATCACCCCTCCACTTT,CSASDRVGSPLHF
TRBJ2-7,TRBV20-1,.,10,.,TGCAGCACTCACTCCTACGAGCAGTACTTC,CSTHSYEQYF